This TCR beta chain is from a study of cytomegalovirus exposure and HLA in healthy donors. Remarks on this clone: Antigen specificity is unknown.

With 60 Vbeta and 13 Jbeta primers, the PCR was carried out. Original processing notes: The count from a later analysis was 60 million to 85 million unique TCR beta chains, 9 million to 12 million of them shared. Profiled with immunoSEQ multiplex PCR; TCRdb holds only in-frame clones, not every one. V and J calls and clone size come straight from that table; D and trimming were deduced from the DNA. Of more than 95,000 clones in the sample, 70% to 85% were seen once. Germline loops: CDR1 SGHTA, CDR2 FQGNSA. The CDR3 consists of 12 residues. V dropped 7 bases and J dropped 2 bases, with 8 bases sitting between them. Points from the study as a whole: In a later analysis, HLA-C alleles had the fewest associated TCRs, DRB1 alleles the most. In a later analysis, donors in an Asian-associated ancestry cluster reportedly had fewer N-insertions in productive TCRs than the cohort mean. Among the CMV-associated chains, a few were confirmed in vitro as specific for CMV antigens.

The receptor comes from a woman between 50 and 59 years old in good health and CMV-seronegative. The sequenced sample consisted of PBMCs. The V call is TRBV7-2, the J call TRBJ2-5; D possibly corresponds to TRBD2 (6 bases). DNA of the CDR3: TGTGCCAGCAATAGCGGTCAAGAGACCCAGTACTTC. This encodes CASNSGQETQYF.